These 20 T cell receptor beta chains were all obtained from the same sample, sequenced in a study of CD8 T cells in ankylosing spondylitis. MiXCR was run by TCRdb on the 5' RACE reads, yielding one entry per CDR3 protein. The sample has some 250,000 distinct CDR3 sequences; roughly 10% are singletons. The material sequenced was blood, either unsorted or a sorted T cell fraction (not recorded which). Receptors originate from a male donor with ankylosing spondylitis or in good health (not recorded which).

V usage is TRBV5-6 and J usage is TRBJ2-5; D may be TRBD1 (5 bases). The CDR3 extends over 14 amino acids. Trimming removed 5 bases from V and 5 bases from J, with 16 bases in between. Germline loops: CDR1 SGHDT, CDR2 YYEEEE. CDR3 sequence: CASSPDRVGETQYF. CDR3 DNA sequence: TGTGCCAGCAGTCCCGACAGAGTGGGGGAGACCCAGTACTTC.

This clonotype has just one count. CDR3 residues: CASSINRQGAVGELFF. CDR3 bases: TGTGCCAGCAGCATAAATAGACAGGGGGCCGTCGGGGAGCTGTTTTTT. The chain links TRBV13 to TRBJ2-2; TRBD1 matches 10 bases. With V trimmed by 5 bases and J by 7 bases, 10 bases remained unmatched. The CDR3 contains 16 residues. Germline CDR1 and CDR2: PRHDT and FYEKMQ (reference sequence).

This clonotype occurred many times. V usage is TRBV3-1 and J usage is TRBJ2-7, with 11 bases fitting TRBD2. The CDR3 extends over 16 amino acids. V gave up 3 bases and J gave up 3 bases; unmatched junction bases: 7. From germline, CDR1 is LGHDT and CDR2 YNNKEL (reference sequence). This CDR3 reads CASSQHPGLAVYEQYF. CDR3 nucleotide sequence: TGTGCCAGCAGCCAGCACCCGGGACTAGCGGTCTACGAGCAGTACTTC.

The CDR3 region has the DNA TGTGCCAGCAGTGAATCGGCGGGAGTGGGAGATACGCAGTATTTT. This sequence encodes CASSESAGVGDTQYF. The chain combines TRBV25-1 with TRBJ2-3, with 7 bases lining up with TRBD2. Germline trimming cut 1 base from V and 5 bases from J; bases unmatched to any gene: 6. The CDR3 length is 15 residues. Germline-derived CDR1 and CDR2 are MGHDK and SYGVNS.

This clonotype was detected many times. The gene calls are TRBV10-3 and TRBJ2-1; tentatively, D is TRBD2 (6 bases). Trimming removed 7 bases at V and 4 bases at J, with 14 bases between. Germline V gives CDR1 ENHRY, CDR2 SYGVKD. The CDR3 runs to 14 residues. CDR3 nucleotides: TGTGCCATCAATCCGGGACTGGAATACAATGAGCAGTTCTTC. Translated, it gives CAINPGLEYNEQFF.

This clonotype was detected many times. The CDR3 sequence is CASKFQNSYEQYF. The DNA of the CDR3 is TGTGCCAGCAAGTTCCAGAACAGCTACGAGCAGTACTTC. The chain recombines TRBV6-5 with TRBJ2-7; no definite D call. Deletions cut 7 bases from V and 3 bases from J, with 13 bases between. CDR3 length: 13 amino acids. Germline V lookup: CDR1 MNHEY, CDR2 SVGAGI.

Regarding this clonotype: Since a much larger clone is just one base distant, this may be a read error. This sequence joins TRBV6-1 and TRBJ2-7; the D is unclear. V was cut by 0 bases and J by 4 bases, with 16 bases left in between. Germline V lookup: CDR1 MNHNS, CDR2 SASEGT. This CDR3 spans 16 amino acids. The CDR3 loop is CASSEALSESGYEQYF. The CDR3 DNA follows: TGTGCCAGCAGTGAAGCGTTAAGCGAGAGTGGTTACGAGCAGTACTTC.

The chain combines TRBV29-1 with TRBJ2-3, with a weak D call TRBD1 (6 bases). The CDR3 length is 13 residues. Germline V lookup: CDR1 SQVTM, CDR2 ANQGSEA. Trimming stripped 5 bases from V and 2 bases from J, with 11 bases between. CDR3 in DNA: TGCAGCGTTCCCGGGACAAACACAGATACGCAGTATTTT. Its translation is CSVPGTNTDTQYF.

The rearrangement links TRBV28 to TRBJ1-2, with D possibly being TRBD1 (6 bases). The CDR3 length is 16 residues. Per germline, CDR1 MDHEN and CDR2 SYDVKM. V was clipped by 7 bases and J by 1 base, with 19 bases between them. The CDR3 sequence: CASTHLGGFGNYGYTF. The CDR3 region has the DNA TGTGCCAGCACCCACCTCGGGGGCTTTGGTAACTATGGCTACACCTTC.

This clonotype was seen repeatedly, ten times or more. The V gene is TRBV20-1, the J gene TRBJ2-1, with 11 bases fitting TRBD2. The ends lost 4 bases at V and 7 bases at J; junction bases unmatched: 12. CDR3 size: 16 residues. Germline values: CDR1 DFQATT, CDR2 SNEGSKA (reference sequence). CDR3 region: CSANPGLAVIGNEQFF. Here the CDR3 DNA reads TGCAGTGCTAATCCGGGACTAGCGGTTATAGGGAATGAGCAGTTCTTC.

This clonotype was counted only a few times. The J gene is TRBJ2-7, the V gene TRBV12-3 or TRBV12-4; TRBD2 aligns across 13 bases. The CDR3 is 17 residues long. V shed 2 bases, J shed 7 bases, and the junction held 11 bases outside the gene matches. The CDR3 bases are TGTGCCAGCAGTTTACCGGGACTAGCGGGATCCTTCGGGGAGCAGTACTTC. Translated: CASSLPGLAGSFGEQYF.

There are a few counts of this clonotype. This chain links TRBV14 with TRBJ1-6; unclear D gene. Germline loops: CDR1 SGHDN, CDR2 FVKESK. V shed 5 bases and J shed 3 bases, with 11 bases lying between them. The CDR3 sequence is 15 residues long. This chain's CDR3 is CASSERSIYNSPLHF. As DNA, the CDR3 is TGTGCCAGCAGCGAACGAAGTATCTATAATTCACCCCTCCACTTT.

This clonotype was counted ten times or more. This rearrangement joins TRBV5-1 to TRBJ1-4, with TRBD1 matching over 8 bases. The CDR3 sequence is 14 residues long. V lost 3 bases, J lost 8 bases, and 6 bases stayed unmatched. Germline CDR1 reads SGHRS; CDR2 reads YFSETQ. CDR3 DNA sequence: TGCGCCAGCAGCTGGACGGACAGGGCCGAAAAACTGTTTTTT. This gives the protein CASSWTDRAEKLFF.

This clonotype was seen many times. This chain uses TRBV5-5 with TRBJ2-7; no reliable D call. The germline gives CDR1 SGHKS, CDR2 YYEKEE (reference sequence). The CDR3 covers 14 residues. The V end was cut by 4 bases, the J end by 2 bases, with 13 bases between. This CDR3 reads CASSKLTSPYEQYF. The CDR3 region has the DNA TGTGCCAGCAGCAAACTGACAAGCCCCTACGAGCAGTACTTC.

The V gene is TRBV11-3, the J gene TRBJ2-1, with D unclear. The V gene's germline CDR1 is SGHNT and CDR2 YENEEA. With 1 base removed from V and 12 bases from J, the gap between germline ends came to 16 bases. The CDR3 length is 14 residues. The DNA for the CDR3 is TGTGCCAGCAGCTTAGCCCCTGGTTCGACGTGGCAGTTCTTC. Its translation: CASSLAPGSTWQFF.

Details on this clonotype: Possible read error: a much larger clone is one base away. The chain is built from TRBV6-5 and TRBJ1-5, with D uncertain. CDR3 length equals 13 residues. In germline, CDR1 is MNHEY, CDR2 SVGAGI. The CDR3 sequence is CASSYSIHQSQHF. The CDR3 nucleotides read TGTGCCAGCAGTTACTCGATTCATCAGTCCCAGCATTTT.

The CDR3 DNA reads as TGTGCCAGCAGCCCCGGGACCATCCTCTACAATGAGCAGTTCTTC. Residues: CASSPGTILYNEQFF. The rearrangement links TRBV7-7 to TRBJ2-1, with D perhaps given as TRBD1 or TRBD2 (5 bases each). The CDR3 has 15 residues. Germline-derived CDR1 and CDR2 are SSHAT and FNYEAQ (reference sequence). Trimming pared 5 bases from V and 3 bases from J, leaving 14 bases between.

This clonotype was seen a handful of times. This chain connects TRBV10-3 to TRBJ2-5; maybe TRBD1 (6 bases). This CDR3 has 14 residues. The germline gives CDR1 ENHRY, CDR2 SYGVKD. Trimming stripped 3 bases from V and 2 bases from J, with 10 bases between. CDR3 amino acids: CAISDSGDQETQYF. The DNA of the CDR3 is TGTGCCATCAGTGACTCAGGGGATCAAGAGACCCAGTACTTC.

For this clonotype: A read error may explain this, as a much larger clone is one base away. This CDR3 is CVSSSHRGPDEQFF. The CDR3 nucleotides read TGTGTCAGCAGTTCTCACAGGGGGCCAGATGAGCAGTTCTTC. The chain couples TRBV12-3 or TRBV12-4 to TRBJ2-1; 9 positions match TRBD1. This CDR3 has 14 amino acids.

There are many counts of this clonotype. V usage is TRBV29-1 and J usage is TRBJ2-5; a weak D match, TRBD1 (6 bases). This CDR3 comprises 14 residues. V was cut by 6 bases and J by 0 bases, with 14 bases left in between. Germline V gene data show CDR1 as SQVTM and CDR2 as ANQGSEA. The DNA for the CDR3 is TGCAGCGTCGATGGGGGCACCTACCAAGAGACCCAGTACTTC. It encodes CSVDGGTYQETQYF.